The TCR beta chain described here comes from a study of cytomegalovirus exposure and HLA in healthy donors. Broader study findings: Association of roughly 17,000 TCR beta sequences with HLA alleles was found at 0.05 false discovery rate in a later analysis. According to the study, 160 or so TCR beta chains were cytomegalovirus-associated.

Primers for the PCR totalled 60 Vbeta and 13 Jbeta. Measured with immunoSEQ multiplex PCR; TCRdb has only the in-frame clones, and not every one. The table lists 100,000 or so clones, about 13% of them singletons, with roughly a sixth in the top ten. Germline V gene data show CDR1 as SGHTA and CDR2 as FQGTGA. With 0 bases clipped from V and 4 bases from J, the junction kept 4 bases outside the gene matches. The CDR3 has 15 residues. In this sample, this clone turned up a few times. What it recognizes is unknown. Sequencing was carried out using PBMCs. The chain uses TRBV7-3 and TRBJ1-1, with 8 bases matching TRBD1. This TCR derives from a man between 40 and 49 years old in good health and CMV-seropositive. The DNA of the CDR3 is TGTGCCAGCAGCTTAACGGCAGGGGGCGTCACTGAAGCTTTCTTT. Residues: CASSLTAGGVTEAFF.